A selection of T cell receptor beta chains follows, all from one sample in a study of cytomegalovirus exposure and HLA in healthy donors. Using immunoSEQ multiplex PCR, the repertoire was profiled, and TCRdb retains in-frame clones only, with some absent. The table shows some 130,000 clones, with 78% occurring only once. Material for sequencing was PBMCs. Receptor source: a middle-aged woman in good health and CMV-seronegative. Both conserved end residues are part of each CDR3. The order of the fields is D gene, J gene, clone size, V gene, CDR3 protein, CDR3 DNA. The D gene is left open where the match is weak. Expanded clones get a size class; other rows say once, few or many, or leave the size out.

TRBD1,TRBJ1-2,NA,TRBV5-1,CASSLGQGGYGYTF,TGCGCCAGCAGTTTAGGACAGGGGGGTTATGGCTACACCTTC
NA,TRBJ1-4,few,TRBV19,CASSSSLDTLGEKLFF,TGTGCCAGTAGTTCCTCCCTGGACACCCTCGGGGAAAAACTGTTTTTT
NA,TRBJ2-3,NA,TRBV6-4,CASSDSADSTDTQYF,TGTGCCAGCAGTGACTCGGCAGATAGCACAGATACGCAGTATTTT
TRBD2,TRBJ2-7,NA,TRBV5-4,CASSGLAGDEQYF,TGTGCCAGCAGCGGACTAGCGGGAGACGAGCAGTACTTC
NA,TRBJ2-7,NA,TRBV6-6,CASSYSQDMAEQYF,TGTGCCAGCAGTTACTCGCAGGATATGGCTGAGCAGTACTTC
NA,TRBJ1-6,NA,TRBV30,CARSVRGQNSPLHF,TGTGCCCGGAGTGTACGAGGGCAAAATTCACCCCTCCACTTT
TRBD1,TRBJ1-2,few,TRBV28,CASSLPPGTAISNYGYTF,TGTGCCAGCAGCCTCCCCCCCGGGACAGCCATTTCTAACTATGGCTACACCTTC
NA,TRBJ2-2,NA,TRBV7-3,CASSTGQGTGELFF,TGTGCCAGCAGCACCGGCCAGGGTACCGGGGAGCTGTTTTTT
TRBD1,TRBJ1-6,NA,TRBV5-6,CASSKDRGDSPLHF,TGTGCCAGCAGCAAGGACAGGGGTGATTCACCCCTCCACTTT
TRBD2,TRBJ2-3,NA,TRBV5-1,CASSSNSGTGVDTQYF,TGCGCCAGCAGCTCGAATAGCGGGACTGGGGTAGATACGCAGTATTTT
NA,TRBJ2-7,NA,TRBV27,CASSLGGVRTYEQYF,TGTGCCAGCAGTTTGGGGGGAGTTCGGACCTACGAGCAGTACTTC
NA,TRBJ1-6,NA,TRBV6-9,CASSPGRHNSPLHF,TGTGCCAGCAGTCCAGGGAGGCATAATTCACCCCTCCACTTT
NA,TRBJ1-1,NA,TRBV5-8,CASSLGQANTEAFF,TGTGCCAGCAGCTTGGGACAGGCTAACACTGAAGCTTTCTTT
NA,TRBJ2-3,NA,TRBV19,CASNPTGPIDTQYF,TGTGCCAGTAACCCCACAGGACCCATAGATACGCAGTATTTT
NA,TRBJ2-7,NA,TRBV7-9,CASKGGGVGRAPEQYF,TGTGCCAGCAAGGGAGGGGGTGTCGGCCGCGCCCCCGAGCAGTACTTC
NA,TRBJ2-3,NA,TRBV2,CASSETTRTDTQYF,TGTGCCAGCAGTGAGACTACACGCACAGATACGCAGTATTTT
TRBD2,TRBJ2-3,few,TRBV7-2,CASSFSAGGADTQYF,TGTGCCAGCAGCTTCTCGGCGGGGGGGGCAGATACGCAGTATTTT
NA,TRBJ1-5,NA,TRBV6-4,CASSDRPLNQPQHF,TGTGCCAGCAGTGACAGGCCACTAAATCAGCCCCAGCATTTT
NA,TRBJ2-1,NA,TRBV9,CASSVNPGIGFNEQFF,TGTGCCAGCAGTGTAAACCCCGGGATCGGATTTAATGAGCAGTTCTTC
NA,TRBJ2-7,NA,TRBV20-1,CSAALQEQYF,TGCAGTGCCGCTCTTCAGGAGCAGTACTTC
NA,TRBJ1-1,NA,TRBV27,CASSLKRWTEAFF,TGTGCCAGCAGTTTAAAGCGGTGGACTGAAGCTTTCTTT
NA,TRBJ2-3,NA,TRBV7-9,CASSAGRTGRGTQYF,TGTGCCAGCAGCGCGGGACGAACGGGGCGGGGTACGCAGTATTTT
TRBD2,TRBJ2-3,NA,TRBV30,CAWSLGTTGTDTQYF,TGTGCCTGGAGCCTCGGGACTACGGGAACAGATACGCAGTATTTT
NA,TRBJ1-1,NA,TRBV28,CASSLGRNTEAFF,TGTGCCAGCAGTTTAGGCCGGAACACTGAAGCTTTCTTT
NA,TRBJ2-3,NA,TRBV7-3,CASSLTAGNADTQYF,TGTGCCAGCAGCTTAACGGCAGGGAATGCAGATACGCAGTATTTT
NA,TRBJ2-4,NA,TRBV27,CASSPTGIEAKNIQYF,TGTGCCAGCAGTCCTACAGGGATAGAGGCCAAAAACATTCAGTACTTC
TRBD1,TRBJ2-1,NA,TRBV6-1,CASRATGSSYNEQFF,TGTGCCAGCAGAGCGACAGGGAGCTCCTACAATGAGCAGTTCTTC
NA,TRBJ1-3,NA,TRBV28,CASSERGSGNTIYF,TGTGCCAGCAGCGAGCGGGGTTCCGGAAACACCATATATTTT
TRBD2,TRBJ2-5,few,TRBV25-1,CASSSSGGVKETQYF,TGTGCCAGCAGCTCTAGCGGGGGGGTAAAAGAGACCCAGTACTTC
TRBD1,TRBJ1-1,NA,TRBV5-1,CASSLGQGAGMITEAFF,TGCGCCAGCAGCTTGGGACAGGGTGCGGGCATGATCACTGAAGCTTTCTTT
TRBD1,TRBJ1-2,NA,TRBV18,CASSPQGESSNYGYTF,TGTGCCAGCTCACCGCAGGGGGAATCCTCTAACTATGGCTACACCTTC
TRBD2,TRBJ2-3,NA,TRBV2,CASARLAGASTDTQYF,TGTGCCAGCGCACGACTAGCGGGGGCCAGCACAGATACGCAGTATTTT
TRBD1,TRBJ2-7,NA,TRBV18,CASSPRTGNTGPYEQYF,TGTGCCAGCTCACCCCGGACAGGTAATACAGGTCCCTACGAGCAGTACTTC
NA,TRBJ1-1,NA,TRBV7-9,CASSSGSGWRDAFF,TGTGCCAGCAGCTCAGGGTCAGGGTGGCGGGATGCTTTCTTT
TRBD1,TRBJ1-5,NA,TRBV5-8,CASSLGTGVQPQHF,TGTGCCAGCAGCTTGGGGACAGGGGTTCAGCCCCAGCATTTT
TRBD1,TRBJ1-3,NA,TRBV19,CASSPRAGQANTIYF,TGTGCCAGTAGTCCCCGAGCGGGACAGGCAAACACCATATATTTT
NA,TRBJ1-1,NA,TRBV19,CASKVRGEYTEAFF,TGTGCCAGTAAGGTCCGCGGGGAATATACTGAAGCTTTCTTT
TRBD2,TRBJ2-7,NA,TRBV7-8,CASSARLAGGLEQYF,TGTGCCAGCAGCGCTCGACTAGCGGGAGGTCTCGAGCAGTACTTC
NA,TRBJ2-4,NA,TRBV2,CASSDVAGEAKNSQYF,TGTGCCAGCAGTGACGTGGCAGGGGAAGCCAAAAACAGTCAGTACTTC
TRBD2,TRBJ2-7,NA,TRBV4-1,CASSHLLGLAGGLTYEQYF,TGCGCCAGCAGCCACCTCTTGGGACTAGCGGGGGGCCTAACCTACGAGCAGTACTTC
TRBD1,TRBJ1-2,NA,TRBV29-1,CSVVSGQGDGGYTF,TGCAGCGTTGTTTCGGGACAGGGGGACGGAGGCTACACCTTC
TRBD1,TRBJ1-1,few,TRBV19,CASSLGTGTEAFF,TGTGCCAGTAGTCTAGGGACAGGGACTGAAGCTTTCTTT
NA,TRBJ2-5,NA,TRBV30,CAWSMQGYGTQYF,TGTGCCTGGAGTATGCAGGGGTATGGGACCCAGTACTTC
TRBD2,TRBJ2-3,NA,TRBV2,CASSEVTSGTDTQYF,TGTGCCAGCAGTGAGGTCACTAGCGGGACGGATACGCAGTATTTT
NA,TRBJ2-7,NA,TRBV19,CASSISESSYEQYF,TGTGCCAGTAGTATCTCTGAGAGCTCCTACGAGCAGTACTTC
NA,TRBJ2-4,NA,TRBV11-2,CASSAALGARLVF,TGTGCCAGCAGCGCAGCCCTAGGAGCCCGACTGGTCTTC